This T cell receptor beta chain is drawn from a study of blood T cell repertoires in COVID-19 (dated by TCRdb to about 2020). In the study overall: Collaborator samples came from the United States, Italy and Spain and covered acute and convalescent phases of COVID-19. The material from the prospective study consisted of cDNA or gDNA derived from T cells, B-cell-depleted T cells, or PBMCs. The repertoires were released in a freely available public database intended as a resource for research on the immune response to SARS-CoV-2. HLA class I and class II types, where available, came from metadata supplied by the sample provider rather than from assay-based typing. The dataset comprised deeply sampled blood TCRbeta repertoires from subjects exposed to, actively infected with, or recovered from COVID-19. The samples were drawn from the first 160 participants of the ongoing ImmuneRACE study and from some 1,300 subjects provided by 6 global collaborators. Nearly every sample came with metadata listing a de-identified subject ID, COVID-19 status, age in years and sex.

A note on this clone: Its recognized antigen is unknown. No much larger clonotype is one base removed from it; base qualities were not supplied.

TCRbeta CDR3 regions were amplified from genomic DNA by means of the immunoSEQ Assay, a bias-controlled multiplex PCR. As for the original processing: The number of nucleated cells in each sample was estimated from the amplification of reference gene primers within the assay. Sequence reads were collapsed and filtered to measure the absolute abundance of every unique TCRbeta CDR3 rearrangement. For each sample, productive Simpson clonality was calculated as the square root of Simpson's diversity index across productive rearrangements. The clones in this table, taken by TCRdb from immuneACCESS, are in-frame only. Not every clone is retained; where verified, under half of the shortfall comes from an unresolved V gene, and the cause of the rest is unknown. From that table come the V and J calls and clone size; the DNA was used to work out D and trimming. This sample gives about 300,000 clones in total; 70% to 90% of them show up just once. The ten largest clones represent over 1% of the sample.

The CDR3 spans 16 residues, from the cysteine through the phenylalanine. CDR3 DNA only is kept here, 48 bases in frame from base 1. Trimming leaves V shorter by 4 bases and J shorter by 7 bases, with the junction holding 12 bases beyond the gene matches. The CDR1 and CDR2 encoded by the germline V gene (reference sequence) are LNHDA and SQIVND. The collaborating institutions used their own protocols to collect whole blood in K2EDTA tubes. Collaborator samples were shipped for TCRbeta analysis as frozen whole blood, isolated PBMCs, or DNA extracted from either sample type. Findings and caveats that apply to the study as a whole: Clinical and demographic metadata were provided uncurated, with the amount varying by source and participant.

Sequences were obtained from peripheral blood. Recombination connected TRBV19 to TRBJ2-2, with 7 junctional bases fitting TRBD2. This TCR was sampled from an older man with acute or convalescent COVID-19. The CDR3 corresponds to CASSKGSGGIHGELFF. The DNA reads as follows: TGTGCCAGTAGTAAGGGATCGGGGGGAATTCACGGGGAGCTGTTTTTT. Here the CDR3 is joined to the reference TRBV19 and TRBJ2-2 genes, and the full variable domain is: DGGITQSPKYLFRKEGQNVTLSCEQNLNHDAMYWYRQDPGQGLRLIYYSQIVNDFQKGDIAEGYSVSREKKESFPLTVTSAQKNPTAFYLCASSKGSGGIHGELFFGEGSRLTVL.